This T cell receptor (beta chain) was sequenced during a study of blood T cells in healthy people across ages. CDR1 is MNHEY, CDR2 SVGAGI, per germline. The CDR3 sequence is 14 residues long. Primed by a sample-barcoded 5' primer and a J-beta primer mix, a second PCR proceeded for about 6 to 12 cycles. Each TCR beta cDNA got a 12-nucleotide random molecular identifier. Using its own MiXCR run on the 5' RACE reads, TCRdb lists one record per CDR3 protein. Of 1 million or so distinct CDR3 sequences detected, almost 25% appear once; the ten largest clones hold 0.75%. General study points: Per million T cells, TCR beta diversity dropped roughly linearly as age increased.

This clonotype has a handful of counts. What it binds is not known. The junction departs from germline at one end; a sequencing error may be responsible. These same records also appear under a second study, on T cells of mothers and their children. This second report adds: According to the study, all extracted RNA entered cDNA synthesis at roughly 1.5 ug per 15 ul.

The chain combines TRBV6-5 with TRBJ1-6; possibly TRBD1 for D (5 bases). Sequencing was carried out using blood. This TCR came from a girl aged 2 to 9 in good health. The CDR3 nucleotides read TGTGCCAGCAGTTACTCAGGGGAGGGTTCACCCTTCCACTTT. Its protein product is CASSYSGEGSPFHF.